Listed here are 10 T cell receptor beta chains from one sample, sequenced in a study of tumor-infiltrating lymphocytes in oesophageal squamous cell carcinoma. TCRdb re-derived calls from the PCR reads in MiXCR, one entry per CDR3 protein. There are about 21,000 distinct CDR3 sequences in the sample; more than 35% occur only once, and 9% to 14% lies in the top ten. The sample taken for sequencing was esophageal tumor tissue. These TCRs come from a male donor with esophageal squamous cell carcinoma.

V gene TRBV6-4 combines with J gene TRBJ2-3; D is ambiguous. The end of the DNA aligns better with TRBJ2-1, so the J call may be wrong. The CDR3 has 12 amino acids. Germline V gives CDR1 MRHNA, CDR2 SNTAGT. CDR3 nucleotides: TGTGCCAGCAGTGACTCTGGCGGAGAGCAGTTCTTC. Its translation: CASSDSGGEQFF.

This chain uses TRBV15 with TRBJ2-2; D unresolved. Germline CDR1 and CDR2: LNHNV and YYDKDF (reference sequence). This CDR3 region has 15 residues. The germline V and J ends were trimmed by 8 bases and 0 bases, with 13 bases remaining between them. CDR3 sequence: CATSPLRTNTGELFF. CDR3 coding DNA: TGTGCCACCTCCCCCCTAAGAACGAACACCGGGGAGCTGTTTTTT. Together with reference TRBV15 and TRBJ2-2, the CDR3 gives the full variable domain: DAMVIQNPRYQVTQFGKPVTLSCSQTLNHNVMYWYQQKSSQAPKLLFHYYDKDFNNEADTPDNFQSRRPNTSFCFLDIRSPGLGDTAMYLCATSPLRTNTGELFFGEGSRLTVL.

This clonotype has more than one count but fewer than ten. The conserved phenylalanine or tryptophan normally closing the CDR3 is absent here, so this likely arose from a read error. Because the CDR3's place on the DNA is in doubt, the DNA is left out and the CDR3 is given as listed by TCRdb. CDR3 in amino acids: CASTEIGSQYGYTFGS. The chain combines TRBV6-1 with TRBJ2-6; no check of the table's D call, TRBD1, against the DNA was made. Looked up from germline, CDR1 is MNHNS and CDR2 is SASEGT. The CDR3 is 16 amino acids in total, end residues counted.

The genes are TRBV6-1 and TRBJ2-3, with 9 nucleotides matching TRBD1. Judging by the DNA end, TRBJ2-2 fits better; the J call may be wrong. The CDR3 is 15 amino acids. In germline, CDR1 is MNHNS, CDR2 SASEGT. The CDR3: CASSGRTGVTGELFF. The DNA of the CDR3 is TGTGCCAGCAGTGGACGGACAGGGGTCACCGGGGAGCTGTTTTTT.

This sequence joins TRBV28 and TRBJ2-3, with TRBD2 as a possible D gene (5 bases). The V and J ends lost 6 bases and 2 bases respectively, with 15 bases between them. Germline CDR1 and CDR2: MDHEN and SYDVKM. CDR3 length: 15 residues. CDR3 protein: CASSSTSDYTDTQYF. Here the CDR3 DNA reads TGTGCCAGCAGCTCCACTAGTGACTACACAGATACGCAGTATTTT.

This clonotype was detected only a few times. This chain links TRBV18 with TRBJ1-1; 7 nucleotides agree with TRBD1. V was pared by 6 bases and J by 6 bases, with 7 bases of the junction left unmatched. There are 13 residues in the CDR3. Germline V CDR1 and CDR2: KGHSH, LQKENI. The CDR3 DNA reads TGTGCCAGCTCCCGACAGGGCGAACCTGAAGCTTTCTTT. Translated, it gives CASSRQGEPEAFF.

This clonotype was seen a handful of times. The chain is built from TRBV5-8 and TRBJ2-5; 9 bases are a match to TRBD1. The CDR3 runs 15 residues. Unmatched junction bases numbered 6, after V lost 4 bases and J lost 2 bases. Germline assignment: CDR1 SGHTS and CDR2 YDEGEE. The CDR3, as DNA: TGTGCCAGCAGCCCAGGGACAGGGTTTCAAGAGACCCAGTACTTC. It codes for CASSPGTGFQETQYF.

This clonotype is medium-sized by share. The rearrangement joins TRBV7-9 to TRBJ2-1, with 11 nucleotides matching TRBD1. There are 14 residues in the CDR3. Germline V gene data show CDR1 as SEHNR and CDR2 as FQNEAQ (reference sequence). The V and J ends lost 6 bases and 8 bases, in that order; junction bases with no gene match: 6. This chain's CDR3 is CASRGTGGLDEQFF. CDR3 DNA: TGTGCCAGCAGAGGGACAGGGGGACTCGATGAGCAGTTCTTC.

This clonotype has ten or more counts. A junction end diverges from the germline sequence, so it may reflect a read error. CDR3: CASSPTQRVNTDTQYF. In nucleotides, the CDR3 is TGCGCCAGCAGCCCCACCCAGCGGGTTAACACAGATACGCAGTATTTT. The rearrangement uses TRBV5-4 and TRBJ2-3; tentatively, D is TRBD2 (6 bases). The CDR3 length is 16 residues. Germline loops: CDR1 SGHNT, CDR2 YYREEE (reference sequence). The full variable domain, rest sourced from reference TRBV5-4 and TRBJ2-3, is ETGVTQSPTHLIKTRGQQVTLRCSSQSGHNTVSWYQQALGQGPQFIFQYYREEENGRGNFPPRFSGLQFPNYSSELNVNALELDDSALYLCASSPTQRVNTDTQYFGPGTRLTVL.

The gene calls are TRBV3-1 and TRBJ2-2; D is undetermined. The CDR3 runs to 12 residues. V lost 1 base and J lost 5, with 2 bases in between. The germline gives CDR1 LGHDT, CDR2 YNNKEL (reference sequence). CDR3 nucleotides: TGTGCCAGCAGCCAAGTAACCGGGGAGCTGTTTTTT. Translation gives CASSQVTGELFF.